This TCR beta chain comes out of a study of control samples from healthy donors and cancer patients. TCRdb's copy holds only in-frame clones and misses some; the assay was immunoSEQ multiplex PCR. This table holds 150,000 to 160,000 clones, roughly 94% found once. The CDR3 contains 16 residues. CDR1 and CDR2 from the germline V gene are MNHEY and SVGEGT. V shed 5 bases, J shed 0 bases, and the junction held 10 bases outside the gene matches. This clone has a single count. The TCR originated in a middle-aged man in good health. Input material: blood. The chain employs TRBV6-2 or TRBV6-3 and TRBJ2-7; 7 bases are a match to TRBD1. Here the CDR3 reads CASSPQTGRSSYEQYF. CDR3 DNA sequence: TGTGCCAGCAGTCCCCAGACAGGGCGGTCCTCCTACGAGCAGTACTTC.